The 28 T cell receptor beta chains below all came from one sample that was sequenced in a study of blood T cell repertoires in COVID-19. Sequenced by immunoSEQ multiplex PCR; TCRdb stores in-frame clones only, minus some. The sample gives a few hundred thousand clones, around 87% of which show up once; roughly 7.1% is in the top ten. Sequenced material: peripheral blood. These receptors all stem from a woman between 45 and 60 years old who had recovered from COVID-19.

This chain uses TRBV15 with TRBJ1-1; D gene unclear. There are 12 residues in the CDR3. Per germline, CDR1 LNHNV and CDR2 YYDKDF (reference sequence). Trimming took off 5 bases at V and 2 bases at J, with 6 bases between the two ends. CDR3 region: CATSLGNTEAFF. The CDR3 coding sequence is TGTGCCACCAGCCTAGGAAACACTGAAGCTTTCTTT.

This clone was counted once. The genes are TRBV19 and TRBJ2-3, with D unclear. V was shortened by 7 bases and J by 5 bases, with 10 bases between the two germline ends. The CDR3 has 12 amino acids. In germline, CDR1 is LNHDA, CDR2 SQIVND (reference sequence). CDR3 protein: CASTSDGDTQYF. The CDR3 DNA is TGTGCCAGTACCTCAGATGGAGATACGCAGTATTTT.

The chain has TRBV27 and TRBJ1-6; maybe TRBD1 (6 bases). The CDR3 is made up of 13 amino acids. Germline loops: CDR1 MNHEY, CDR2 SMNVEV (reference sequence). The ends were cut back, 5 bases at V and 9 bases at J, with 11 bases in the middle. CDR3 loop: CASSPTGFSPLHF. In DNA form, the CDR3 reads TGTGCCAGCAGTCCTACAGGGTTTTCACCCCTCCACTTT.

This clone has ten or more counts. The V gene is TRBV7-8, the J gene TRBJ2-4; 8 bases match TRBD1. Trimming cost V 3 bases and J 5 bases; bases outside gene matches: 6. The CDR3 length is 15 residues. CDR1 SGHVS and CDR2 FQNEAQ come from the germline V gene. The CDR3 sequence is CASSLRPRGQNIQYF. For the CDR3, the DNA is TGTGCCAGCAGCTTGCGGCCCAGGGGGCAAAACATTCAGTACTTC. The variable domain in full, with the rest retrieved from reference TRBV7-8 and TRBJ2-4, is GAGVSQSPRYKVAKRGQDVALRCDPISGHVSLFWYQQALGQGPEFLTYFQNEAQLDKSGLPSDRFFAERPEGSVSTLKIQRTQQEDSAVYLCASSLRPRGQNIQYFGAGTRLSVL.

This clone was picked up many times. CDR3: CSVERGESSYNEQFF. Written as DNA, the CDR3 is TGCAGCGTCGAACGGGGGGAAAGCTCCTACAATGAGCAGTTCTTC. This rearrangement joins TRBV29-1 to TRBJ2-1, with 7 bases fitting TRBD2. In germline, CDR1 is SQVTM, CDR2 ANQGSEA. The V and J ends lost 6 bases and 0 bases, in that order; junction bases with no gene match: 8. The CDR3 runs to 15 residues.

The rearrangement uses TRBV28 and TRBJ2-7, with D unclear. The CDR3 contains 16 residues. Trimming stripped 6 bases from V and 2 bases from J, with 20 bases between. Germline V lookup: CDR1 MDHEN, CDR2 SYDVKM. The CDR3 sequence is CASRFTSSTIPYEQYF. In DNA form, the CDR3 reads TGTGCCAGCAGATTTACGTCCAGTACAATTCCCTACGAGCAGTACTTC.

This clone was counted a single time. This chain connects TRBV7-2 to TRBJ1-1, with D possibly being TRBD1 (6 bases). The V and J ends lost 4 bases and 4 bases respectively, with 10 bases between them. The CDR3 extends over 13 amino acids. Germline CDR1 and CDR2: SGHTA and FQGNSA. CDR3 region: CASSSQGSTEAFF. CDR3 DNA: TGTGCCAGCAGCTCTCAGGGGAGCACTGAAGCTTTCTTT.

The chain recombines TRBV6-5 with TRBJ1-5; perhaps TRBD1 as D (5 bases). V was trimmed by 4 bases and J by 4 bases, leaving 11 bases between them. Germline V gives CDR1 MNHEY, CDR2 SVGAGI. The CDR3 covers 14 residues. CDR3 in DNA: TGTGCCAGCAGTTCGGGGGTCGTTAATCAGCCCCAGCATTTT. Its translation: CASSSGVVNQPQHF.

The genes are TRBV3-1 (or the pseudogene TRBV3-2) and TRBJ1-1; tentative D call: TRBD1 (5 bases). The germline V gene encodes CDR1 LGHDT and CDR2 YNNKEL (reference sequence). V lost 0 bases to trimming and J lost 6 bases, with 17 bases between them. The CDR3 consists of 16 residues. The CDR3 nucleotides are TGTGCCAGCAGCCAAGATCGATCGGACACGAGCGCTGAAGCTTTCTTT. This codes for CASSQDRSDTSAEAFF.

V gene TRBV6-2 or TRBV6-3 combines with J gene TRBJ1-4; D possibly corresponds to TRBD1 (5 bases). The CDR3 runs to 14 residues. V lost 4 bases and J lost 7, with 13 bases in between. Germline-derived CDR1 and CDR2 are MNHEY and SVGEGT. CDR3 loop: CASSSLRGGEKLFF. The CDR3 nucleotides are TGTGCCAGCAGTTCCTTGCGCGGGGGTGAAAAACTGTTTTTT.

The J gene is TRBJ2-5, the V gene TRBV25-1, with a possible D match to TRBD2 (5 bases). The CDR3 covers 15 residues. From germline, CDR1 is MGHDK and CDR2 SYGVNS. V lost 1 base, J lost 5 bases, and 14 bases lay in between. The CDR3 region has the DNA TGTGCCAGCAGTGAATTTTTTGGCGGCGGGGAGACCCAGTACTTC. As protein: CASSEFFGGGETQYF.

V gene TRBV7-3 combines with J gene TRBJ2-1, with D perhaps TRBD1 (6 bases). Germline V CDR1 and CDR2: SGHTA, FQGTGA. There are 13 residues in the CDR3. The ends were cut back, 5 bases at V and 5 bases at J, with 10 bases in the middle. This CDR3 is CASSLGQNNEQFF. The CDR3 DNA reads as TGTGCCAGCAGCCTTGGACAGAACAATGAGCAGTTCTTC.

V usage is TRBV5-1 and J usage is TRBJ1-3, with D perhaps matching TRBD1 (6 bases). Trimming pared 7 bases from V and 2 bases from J, leaving 16 bases between. Germline assignment: CDR1 SGHRS and CDR2 YFSETQ. The CDR3 runs 15 residues. CDR3 in amino acids: CASCEGGSAGNTIYF. CDR3 sequence (DNA): TGCGCCAGCTGTGAGGGGGGGTCCGCTGGAAACACCATATATTTT.

This clone was seen just once. This chain connects TRBV28 to TRBJ1-4, with 9 positions matching TRBD1. This CDR3 has 15 amino acids. Germline values: CDR1 MDHEN, CDR2 SYDVKM. The V segment lost 6 bases and the J segment 3 bases; nucleotides outside the gene matches: 5. The CDR3 region is CASSRQGGANEKLFF. The CDR3 DNA follows: TGTGCCAGCAGCCGACAGGGGGGGGCTAATGAAAAACTGTTTTTT.

The chain joins TRBV6-6 to TRBJ2-7; 11 bases map to TRBD2. The CDR3 sequence is 16 residues long. The germline CDR1 and CDR2 sequences are MNHNY and SVGAGI (reference sequence). The ends lost 5 bases at V and 6 bases at J; junction bases unmatched: 12. This CDR3 reads CASSRRVLAGDGEQYF. The CDR3 DNA is TGTGCCAGCAGTCGACGAGTACTAGCGGGGGACGGCGAGCAGTACTTC.

This chain connects TRBV7-8 to TRBJ1-2, with TRBD1 identical over 10 bases. The ends lost 3 bases at V and 7 bases at J; junction bases unmatched: 11. There are 16 residues in the CDR3. Germline V lookup: CDR1 SGHVS, CDR2 FQNEAQ. CDR3 bases: TGTGCCAGCAGCTTTTTGATTGGACAGGGGGAGGTTGGCTACACCTTC. It is translated as CASSFLIGQGEVGYTF.

The CDR3 bases are TGTGCCAGTAGTATGAGGGGGAGTTCTGGAAACACCATATATTTT. It codes for CASSMRGSSGNTIYF. The rearrangement links TRBV19 to TRBJ1-3, with D tentatively TRBD1 (6 bases). Trimming took off 3 bases at V and 1 base at J, with 10 bases between the two ends. This CDR3 comprises 15 residues. Germline V gives CDR1 LNHDA, CDR2 SQIVND (reference sequence).

The chain carries TRBV3-1 (or the pseudogene TRBV3-2) and TRBJ2-4, with D possibly matching TRBD2 (6 bases). Germline V lookup: CDR1 LGHDT, CDR2 YNNKEL (reference sequence). The CDR3 consists of 16 residues. V was clipped by 0 bases and J by 8 bases, with 17 bases between them. The CDR3: CASSQDPGTRGDIQYF. DNA for the CDR3: TGTGCCAGCAGCCAAGATCCCGGGACTCGCGGAGACATTCAGTACTTC.

The J gene is TRBJ2-5, the V gene TRBV7-8; D is undetermined. Trimming took off 1 base at V and 1 base at J, with 10 bases between the two ends. Germline V CDR1 and CDR2: SGHVS, FQNEAQ. This CDR3 is built from 15 residues. The CDR3 nucleotides read TGTGCCAGCAGCTTAGTTGGCGGAGTCCAAGAGACCCAGTACTTC. Translation gives CASSLVGGVQETQYF.

This clone turned up a few times. The V call is TRBV27, the J call TRBJ1-6; 7 bases are shared with TRBD1. The J segment lost 10 bases and the V segment lost 6 bases, leaving 9 bases of the junction unmatched. This CDR3 has 14 amino acids. CDR1 MNHEY and CDR2 SMNVEV come from the germline V gene (reference sequence). The CDR3 bases are TGTGCCAGCAGCGCCGGGACAGATCACTCACCCCTCCACTTT. Amino acid sequence: CASSAGTDHSPLHF.

The chain employs TRBV19 and TRBJ2-5, with a tentative D call TRBD2 (6 bases). Trimming took 5 bases from V and 0 from J, leaving 19 bases between them. The CDR3 is 17 amino acids. Looked up from germline, CDR1 is LNHDA and CDR2 is SQIVND (reference sequence). The CDR3 is CASSSSRDPPYQETQYF. The CDR3 DNA follows: TGTGCCAGTAGTTCCTCGCGGGACCCACCGTACCAAGAGACCCAGTACTTC.

J is TRBJ1-2 and V is TRBV4-3; D is possibly TRBD1 (6 bases). Germline V gene lookup returns CDR1 LGHNA and CDR2 YSLEER. This CDR3 contains 16 residues. Trimming cost V 0 bases and J 4 bases, with 15 bases left between them. In DNA form, the CDR3 reads TGCGCCAGCAGCCAAGACGTTGGGGGCGTCGGCTATGGCTACACCTTC. This translates into CASSQDVGGVGYGYTF.

CDR3 coding DNA: TGCAGCGTTGAACCCCTAGCGGGAGTTTCGGAAGAGACCCAGTACTTC. Its translation is CSVEPLAGVSEETQYF. The gene calls are TRBV29-1 and TRBJ2-5; TRBD2 agrees at 10 bases. The V and J ends lost 2 bases and 3 bases, in that order; junction bases with no gene match: 9. The CDR3 is 16 residues long. Germline V gene sequence: CDR1 SQVTM, CDR2 ANQGSEA.

On this clone: The junction departs from germline at one end; a sequencing error may be responsible. This chain connects TRBV2 to TRBJ2-3; TRBD1 agrees at 9 bases. The CDR3 has 13 amino acids. The germline CDR1 and CDR2 sequences are SNHLY and FYNNEI. The CDR3 DNA sequence: TGTGCCAGCAGTGGGACAGGGGATCCCGGTACCCATTTT. Translation: CASSGTGDPGTHF.

The J gene is TRBJ1-5, the V gene TRBV27; TRBD1 might be the D (5 bases). The germline V gene has CDR1 MNHEY and CDR2 SMNVEV (reference sequence). V gave up 7 bases and J gave up 6 bases, with 13 bases separating them. CDR3 length: 13 residues. The CDR3 sequence: CASTLRGGQPQHF. CDR3 DNA sequence: TGTGCCAGCACCTTAAGGGGAGGTCAGCCCCAGCATTTT.

This chain links TRBV6-2 or TRBV6-3 with TRBJ2-7; the D is unclear. From germline, CDR1 is MNHEY and CDR2 SVGEGT. This CDR3 contains 13 residues. The V end lost 1 base, the J end lost 6 bases, and 10 bases lay between the germline ends. The CDR3 sequence: CASSYLGVLEQYF. The CDR3 DNA reads as TGTGCCAGCAGTTACTTAGGAGTACTCGAGCAGTACTTC.

This sequence joins TRBV6-5 and TRBJ2-5, with TRBD2 identical over 10 bases. Per the germline V gene, CDR1 is MNHEY and CDR2 is SVGAGI. The V segment lost 9 bases and the J segment 5 bases; nucleotides outside the gene matches: 6. There are 13 residues in the CDR3. CDR3 DNA: TGTGCCAGTTCTAGCGGGGGTGGGGAGACCCAGTACTTC. Translating it yields CASSSGGGETQYF.

The chain employs TRBV7-2 and TRBJ2-2; 10 nucleotides line up with TRBD2. J gave up 7 bases and V 1 base, and 6 bases lay outside the gene matches. This CDR3 contains 16 residues. CDR1 and CDR2 (germline): SGHTA, FQGNSA. CDR3 residues: CASSLGPSGSGGELFF. For the CDR3, the DNA is TGTGCCAGCAGCTTAGGCCCTAGCGGGAGTGGCGGGGAGCTGTTTTTT. Variable domain in full (rest from reference TRBV7-2 and TRBJ2-2): GAGVSQSPSNKVTEKGKDVELRCDPISGHTALYWYRQSLGQGLEFLIYFQGNSAPDKSGLPSDRFSAERTGGSVSTLTIQRTQQEDSAVYLCASSLGPSGSGGELFFGEGSRLTVL.